The 18 T cell receptor beta chains given below trace back to one sample, sequenced in a study of CD8 T cells in Susac syndrome. An amount of RNA that ranged from about 0.45 to 1 ug was reverse transcribed with random hexamers. TCRdb processed the immunoSEQ multiplex PCR reads anew with MiXCR; each CDR3 protein has one entry. The sample holds 100,000 to 150,000 distinct CDR3 sequences; 90% to 95% are singletons and the top ten take roughly 0.11%. The sequencing sample was made of CD4+ T cells from PBMCs. These TCRs come from a human donor in good health.

The chain has TRBV2 and TRBJ2-2; D unclear. This CDR3 comprises 14 residues. Germline V lookup: CDR1 SNHLY, CDR2 FYNNEI. V was clipped by 5 bases and J by 0 bases, with 7 bases between them. CDR3 protein: CASSIRPNTGELFF. CDR3 bases: TGTGCCAGCAGTATCCGGCCGAACACCGGGGAGCTGTTTTTT.

The gene calls are TRBV20-1 and TRBJ2-2, with unresolved D. Germline lookup yields CDR1 DFQATT and CDR2 SNEGSKA (reference sequence). The CDR3 totals 16 residues. V dropped 2 bases and J dropped 1 base, with 14 bases sitting between them. For the CDR3, the DNA is TGCAGTGCTAGAAAACAAACTATCGGGAACACCGGGGAGCTGTTTTTT. It yields the protein CSARKQTIGNTGELFF.

The chain uses TRBV29-1 and TRBJ1-2, with a possible D match to TRBD1 (6 bases). Trimming pared 4 bases from V and 7 bases from J, leaving 25 bases between. The CDR3 sequence is 16 residues long. The V gene's germline CDR1 is SQVTM and CDR2 ANQGSEA. CDR3 region: CSVGSKKRLGQGGYTF. CDR3 coding DNA: TGCAGCGTTGGATCAAAGAAAAGGTTGGGACAAGGTGGCTACACCTTC.

The chain employs TRBV18 and TRBJ2-6; 10 nucleotides line up with TRBD2. CDR1 is KGHSH and CDR2 is LQKENI in the germline V gene. This CDR3 contains 17 residues. Losses at the gene ends were 3 bases for V and 4 bases for J; bases not matched to a gene: 6. DNA for the CDR3: TGTGCCAGCTCACCCCGAGCGGGAGGGGCCGGGGCCAACGTCCTGACTTTC. This encodes CASSPRAGGAGANVLTF.

V is TRBV5-1 and J is TRBJ2-3; no clear D. Germline V lookup: CDR1 SGHRS, CDR2 YFSETQ. CDR3 size: 16 residues. Trimming cost V 0 bases and J 0 bases, with 11 bases left between them. In DNA, the CDR3 is TGCGCCAGCAGCTTGGTCACGCAAGCTAGCACAGATACGCAGTATTTT. Protein: CASSLVTQASTDTQYF. Based on the CDR3 plus reference TRBV5-1 and TRBJ2-3, the full variable domain is KAGVTQTPRYLIKTRGQQVTLSCSPISGHRSVSWYQQTPGQGLQFLFEYFSETQRNKGNFPGRFSGRQFSNSRSEMNVSTLELGDSALYLCASSLVTQASTDTQYFGPGTRLTVL.

This clonotype was detected only once. The chain links TRBV29-1 to TRBJ1-1; the match to TRBD1 covers 9 bases. CDR1 is SQVTM, CDR2 ANQGSEA, per germline. The ends lost 7 bases at V and 4 bases at J; junction bases unmatched: 7. The CDR3 has 13 amino acids. Here the CDR3 reads CSGLQGAGTEAFF. The CDR3 DNA sequence: TGCAGCGGCCTACAGGGGGCTGGCACTGAAGCTTTCTTT. Complete variable domain (other parts from reference TRBV29-1 and TRBJ1-1): SAVISQKPSRDICQRGTSLTIQCQVDSQVTMMFWYRQQPGQSLTLIATANQGSEATYESGFVIDKFPISRPNLTFSTLTVSNMSPEDSSIYLCSGLQGAGTEAFFGQGTRLTVV.

The sample holds one count of this clonotype. V gene TRBV5-6 combines with J gene TRBJ2-5; 8 bases match TRBD2. From germline, CDR1 is SGHDT and CDR2 YYEEEE. CDR3 length: 14 residues. The V gene end was trimmed by 4 bases and the J gene end by 5 bases; junction bases not matched to a gene: 7. The CDR3 sequence is CASSGYSGTETQYF. DNA of the CDR3: TGTGCCAGCAGCGGCTATAGCGGGACGGAGACCCAGTACTTC.

The gene calls are TRBV29-1 and TRBJ2-2; 10 bases agree with TRBD1. CDR1 SQVTM and CDR2 ANQGSEA come from the germline V gene. The CDR3 covers 13 residues. Trimming at V came to 6 bases and at J to 5 bases, leaving 3 bases not matched to a gene. The CDR3 DNA follows: TGCAGCGTGGGACAGGGGCTAACCGGGGAGCTGTTTTTT. Its protein is CSVGQGLTGELFF.

J is TRBJ2-7 and V is TRBV6-4; D possibly corresponds to TRBD1 (6 bases). Trimming shortened V by 3 bases and J by 6 bases, and 12 bases separated the two germline ends. Germline V gene sequence: CDR1 MRHNA, CDR2 SNTAGT. The CDR3 spans 13 residues. The DNA of the CDR3 is TGTGCCAGCAGTGAGATACAGGGCGGCGAGCAGTACTTC. It yields the protein CASSEIQGGEQYF.

The rearrangement joins TRBV29-1 to TRBJ1-2; no clear D. V was clipped by 4 bases and J by 1 base, with 7 bases between them. This CDR3 spans 12 amino acids. The V gene's germline CDR1 is SQVTM and CDR2 ANQGSEA. The CDR3 sequence is CSVGERNYGYTF. The DNA for the CDR3 is TGCAGCGTTGGGGAGCGTAACTATGGCTACACCTTC.

The J gene is TRBJ1-1, the V gene TRBV29-1; the D is unclear. Trimming left V 5 bases short and J 0 bases short, with 7 bases between. This CDR3 spans 12 amino acids. The germline V gene encodes CDR1 SQVTM and CDR2 ANQGSEA. Here the CDR3 DNA reads TGCAGCGTTATACTGGTGAACACTGAAGCTTTCTTT. Protein product: CSVILVNTEAFF.

The chain couples TRBV25-1 to TRBJ2-3, with D perhaps assigned TRBD1 or TRBD2 (5 bases each). CDR3 size: 13 residues. The ends were cut back, 3 bases at V and 12 bases at J, with 16 bases in the middle. Per the germline V gene, CDR1 is MGHDK and CDR2 is SYGVNS. CDR3 residues: CASSEGTGYHQYF. The CDR3 DNA reads TGTGCCAGCAGTGAGGGGACCGGCTATCACCAGTATTTT.

This clonotype was seen a single time. The V call is TRBV29-1, the J call TRBJ2-5; D is ambiguous. CDR3 size: 12 residues. The germline gives CDR1 SQVTM, CDR2 ANQGSEA. V lost 7 bases and J lost 3, with 12 bases in between. CDR3 sequence (DNA): TGCAGCGCCGGCGGAAGAGAAGAGACCCAGTACTTC. Protein sequence: CSAGGREETQYF.

The chain joins TRBV28 to TRBJ2-1, with 14 bases lining up with TRBD2. The CDR3 has 16 amino acids. CDR1 is MDHEN, CDR2 SYDVKM, per germline. V lost 7 bases and J lost 8; bases outside the gene matches: 10. This CDR3 is CASTTPGTSGSDEQFF. In DNA, the CDR3 is TGTGCCAGCACCACTCCCGGGACTAGCGGGAGCGATGAGCAGTTCTTC.

The V and J genes are TRBV5-4 and TRBJ2-3; D call uncertain. The germline gives CDR1 SGHNT, CDR2 YYREEE (reference sequence). Trimming shortened V by 3 bases and J by 4 bases, and 6 bases separated the two germline ends. The CDR3 covers 12 residues. The CDR3 region is CASSYKPDTQYF. CDR3 bases: TGTGCCAGCAGCTACAAGCCAGATACGCAGTATTTT.

The chain couples TRBV2 to TRBJ1-2; 8 nucleotides line up with TRBD1. CDR3 length equals 11 residues. CDR1 is SNHLY, CDR2 FYNNEI, per germline. Trimming at V came to 7 bases and at J to 8 bases, leaving 3 bases not matched to a gene. CDR3 sequence: CASTGGDGYTF. The CDR3 DNA reads as TGTGCCAGCACAGGGGGCGACGGCTACACCTTC.

The chain recombines TRBV9 with TRBJ2-5; D may be TRBD2 (5 bases). The CDR3 extends over 15 amino acids. CDR1 and CDR2 (germline): SGDLS, YYNGEE. V shed 7 bases and J shed 5 bases, with 21 bases lying between them. The CDR3 DNA follows: TGTGCCAGCGCCAGAAATCCCGGGGAGTGGGAGACCCAGTACTTC. Amino acids: CASARNPGEWETQYF.

The CDR3 nucleotides read TGCGCCAGCAGCCAGGGGACAGGGAAAGGGGACACCATATATTTT. Translating it yields CASSQGTGKGDTIYF. The chain uses TRBV4-1 and TRBJ1-3, with 9 bases aligning to TRBD1. Trimming cost V 3 bases and J 8 bases; bases outside gene matches: 8. Per the germline V gene, CDR1 is MGHRA and CDR2 is YSYEKL. The length of the CDR3 is 15 residues.